This is a list of T cell receptor beta chains from one sample in a study of T cell repertoires in cytomegalovirus infection. These TCRs are of unknown antigen specificity. From the reads, TCRdb called clonotypes with MiXCR, one entry per CDR3 protein. Here the sample spans approximately 260,000 distinct CDR3 sequences, less than 25% being singletons. The sample in question was cultured PBMCs, obtained from culture after CMV antigen stimulation. All receptors come from a human donor in good health (CMV status not recorded). Some clones in this sample may be carry-over from other donors' samples. The CDR3 runs from the conserved cysteine through the conserved F or W. Each record gives: clone size, D gene, J gene, V gene, CDR3 DNA, CDR3 protein. The D gene is left open where the match is weak. Clone size appears in some rows only: once, few, many, or a class for an expanded clone.

. | . | TRBJ2-3 | TRBV19 | TGTGCCAGTAGTATGTCCGCTCGCTTCACAGATACGCAGTATTTT | CASSMSARFTDTQYF
. | . | TRBJ2-3 | TRBV7-8 | TGTGCCAGCAGCCAGCTCGGGCATAGCACAGATACGCAGTATTTT | CASSQLGHSTDTQYF
few | TRBD1 | TRBJ2-1 | TRBV2 | TGTGCCAGCAGTCACCTGACAGGGTACAATGAGCAGTTCTTC | CASSHLTGYNEQFF
. | . | TRBJ1-1 | TRBV3-1 | TGTGCCAGCAGCCAAAATGGGGGTGAAGCTTTCTTT | CASSQNGGEAFF
many | . | TRBJ2-1 | TRBV4-1 | TGCGCCAGCAGCCAAGTTGATCCTAGCCACCCCTACAATGAGCAGTTCTTC | CASSQVDPSHPYNEQFF
. | . | TRBJ1-1 | TRBV4-3 | TGCGCCAGCAGCCAACAAAAGGACACTGAAGCTTTCTTT | CASSQQKDTEAFF
few | . | TRBJ1-1 | TRBV29-1 | TGCAGCGTCGAGCCGGGGTACATGAACACTGAAGCTTTCTTT | CSVEPGYMNTEAFF
. | TRBD2 | TRBJ2-7 | TRBV4-1 | TGCGCCAGCAGCCAAGATGGGAGCGGGAGGACCACCTACGAGCAGTACTTC | CASSQDGSGRTTYEQYF
. | . | TRBJ2-3 | TRBV2 | TGTGCCAGCGGAGTACAGGGAGGGGGCACAGATACGCAGTATTTT | CASGVQGGGTDTQYF
many | . | TRBJ2-5 | TRBV7-2 | TGTGCCAGCAGCTTCGGACAGCAAGAGACCCAGTACTTC | CASSFGQQETQYF
few | TRBD2 | TRBJ2-1 | TRBV12-5 | TGTGCTAGTGGTCCCTGGACTAGCTCCTACAATGAGCAGTTCTTC | CASGPWTSSYNEQFF
. | TRBD2 | TRBJ2-2 | TRBV10-3 | TGTGCCATCAGTCAGACTAGCGGTCAGACCGGGGAGCTGTTTTTT | CAISQTSGQTGELFF
few | TRBD1 | TRBJ1-4 | TRBV20-1 | TGCAGTGCCCTGGGACAGGGGAACGAAAAACTGTTTTTT | CSALGQGNEKLFF
few | . | TRBJ2-7 | TRBV20-1 | TGCAGTGCTAGAGTTTGGGCCGTTAGCTCCTACGAGCAGTACTTC | CSARVWAVSSYEQYF
many | . | TRBJ2-5 | TRBV7-2 | TGTGCCAGCAGCTCACCGGGTAGGGCTGAGACCCAGTACTTC | CASSSPGRAETQYF
few | TRBD2 | TRBJ2-2 | TRBV5-4 | TGTGCCAGCAGCTCGGGACTAGCGGGGATCCTGAACACCGGGGAGCTGTTTTTT | CASSSGLAGILNTGELFF
many | . | TRBJ1-4 | TRBV7-2 | TGTGCCAGCAGCTTATATGATGAAAAACTGTTTTTT | CASSLYDEKLFF
many | . | TRBJ2-1 | TRBV12-3/TRBV12-4 | TGTGCCAGCAGACGGACAGTTAACAATGAGCAGTTCTTC | CASRRTVNNEQFF
few | . | TRBJ2-5 | TRBV24-1 | TGTGCCACCAGTGAGCACAGGCAAGGAGAGACCCAGTACTTC | CATSEHRQGETQYF
. | TRBD2 | TRBJ2-3 | TRBV7-9 | TGTGCCAGCAGGGAGCGGGAGGGCCCAGATACGCAGTATTTT | CASREREGPDTQYF
few | TRBD2 | TRBJ2-3 | TRBV7-9 | TGTGCCAGCAGCAAAAGGACTAGCGTTGATACGCAGTATTTT | CASSKRTSVDTQYF
. | . | TRBJ1-2 | TRBV12-3/TRBV12-4 | TGTGCCAGCGGGGGTTATGGCTACACCTTC | CASGGYGYTF
. | . | TRBJ2-2 | TRBV5-8 | TGTGCCAGCAGCTTGCAGGCCAGAACCGGGGAGCTGTTTTTT | CASSLQARTGELFF
few | TRBD2 | TRBJ2-5 | TRBV4-1 | TGCGCCAGCAGCCAGCTTACTAGCGGGGAAGAGACCCAGTACTTC | CASSQLTSGEETQYF
few | TRBD2 | TRBJ2-7 | TRBV11-2 | TGTGCCAGCAGCTCCAGACTAGCGGGGCTCGAGCAGTACTTC | CASSSRLAGLEQYF
few | . | TRBJ2-3 | TRBV14 | TGTGCCAGCAGCCAAGGAGCAACAGATACGCAGTATTTT | CASSQGATDTQYF
once | TRBD2 | TRBJ2-3 | TRBV5-4 | TGTGCCAGCAGCTTGTCGGGAGGTTGGGCAGATACGCAGTATTTT | CASSLSGGWADTQYF
few | . | TRBJ1-6 | TRBV2 | TGTGCCAGAGCGGGGGGCTCCTATAATTCACCCCTCCACTTT | CARAGGSYNSPLHF
few | . | TRBJ1-1 | TRBV6-6 | TGTGCCAGCAACCCCCCGGGGCGAAGCACTGAAGCTTTCTTT | CASNPPGRSTEAFF
. | . | TRBJ1-1 | TRBV5-1 | TGCGCCAGCAGCTCGCCGGGTAGGAACACTGAAGCTTTCTTT | CASSSPGRNTEAFF
. | TRBD2 | TRBJ2-3 | TRBV6-1 | TGTGCCAGCACTCTAGCGGGAGGGGCAGATACGCAGTATTTT | CASTLAGGADTQYF
. | . | TRBJ1-1 | TRBV4-1 | TGCGCCAGCAGCCAGGGATGGGGGTCCGGAAACACTGAAGCTTTCTTT | CASSQGWGSGNTEAFF
many | . | TRBJ1-5 | TRBV7-8 | TGTGCCAGCAGCTTAGATAGTTTCAAGCTAGATCAGCCCCAGCATTTT | CASSLDSFKLDQPQHF
. | TRBD1 | TRBJ2-1 | TRBV27 | TGTGCCAGCAGCCGCCAAACCCAGACAGGGGTGACCTACAATGAGCAGTTCTTC | CASSRQTQTGVTYNEQFF
many | . | TRBJ2-2 | TRBV7-8 | TGTGCCAGCAGCTCCCTAGTAGGAATTACCGGGGAGCTGTTTTTT | CASSSLVGITGELFF
many | . | TRBJ1-1 | TRBV12-3/TRBV12-4 | TGTGCCAGCAGCACCGGGACACATGAAGCTTTCTTT | CASSTGTHEAFF
few | TRBD2 | TRBJ2-1 | TRBV2 | TGTGCCAGCACTATCGGACTAGACCCCTACAATGAGCAGTTCTTC | CASTIGLDPYNEQFF
few | . | TRBJ2-5 | TRBV7-2 | TGTGCCAGCACCCCCGGGGAGGCTAGGGAGACCCAGTACTTC | CASTPGEARETQYF
. | TRBD2 | TRBJ2-2 | TRBV20-1 | TGCAGTGCTAGAGATGGGACTAGCGGGAGGGTCGACACCGGGGAGCTGTTTTTT | CSARDGTSGRVDTGELFF
many | TRBD1 | TRBJ2-7 | TRBV7-2 | TGTGCCAGCAGCTTCGGACAGGGTATAAACGAGCAGTACTTC | CASSFGQGINEQYF
. | . | TRBJ2-4 | TRBV12-3/TRBV12-4 | TGTGCCAGCAGTTTGGAGGGCAGAAACATTCAGTACTTC | CASSLEGRNIQYF